A single T cell receptor beta chain is shown here with its context. What this receptor recognizes is not known. No base-level quality is on record; no much larger clone is a single base apart. V is reduced by 1 base and J by 0 bases, leaving a spacing of 6 bases between them. There are 14 amino acids in the CDR3, from cysteine to phenylalanine inclusive. Only CDR3 DNA is held: 42 bases, read in frame from base 1. CDR1 and CDR2 were assigned from the germline V gene as SGHNT and YENEEA. These data come from a study of control samples from healthy donors and cancer patients (dated by TCRdb to 2019 to 2021). Library preparation used the immunoSEQ multiplex PCR assay. In its TCRdb copy, this immuneACCESS table keeps in-frame sequences only and misses some clones. Where compared with another copy, unresolved V genes explain less than half of these, and the others have no known cause. The sample profile shows 120,000 or so clones; 80% to 90% of them were found once. Clones ranked in the top ten supply around 8.7% of the sample.

The rearrangement joined TRBV11-3 to TRBJ1-1; the D segment cannot be called with confidence. The sequence came from a man aged 35 to 55 in good health. Sequencing used blood. The nucleotide sequence reads TGTGCCAGCAGCTTAGCCGGGGTGAACACTGAAGCTTTCTTT. Its protein reads: CASSLAGVNTEAFF.